This TCR beta chain comes out of a study of T cells of healthy individuals. TCRdb independently ran MiXCR on the 5' RACE reads; one entry per CDR3 protein. The table includes fewer than 70,000 distinct CDR3 sequences, around 15% detected once. V gave up 4 bases and J gave up 4 bases; unmatched junction bases: 7. The CDR3 is made up of 16 amino acids. Germline CDR1 and CDR2: LNHDA and SQIVND (reference sequence). This chain links TRBV19 with TRBJ2-7; 13 bases align to TRBD2. This sequence was found in a human donor in good health. The CDR3 bases are TGTGCCAGTAGTAGTCGGACTAGCGGGGGCCTTTACGAGCAGTACTTC. Encoded protein: CASSSRTSGGLYEQYF.